This passage covers 6 T cell receptor beta chains from one sample sequenced in a study of blood T cell repertoires in COVID-19. The repertoire was sequenced with immunoSEQ multiplex PCR; TCRdb's copy has only in-frame clones and lacks some. The sample carries roughly 97,000 clones, about 89% recorded once. The sequencing sample was made of peripheral blood. Every receptor here comes from a human donor in a cohort sampled during active COVID-19.

V is TRBV5-1 and J is TRBJ2-5; 8 nucleotides line up with TRBD2. J was trimmed by 3 bases and V by 6 bases; bases with no gene match: 4. Germline V gene data show CDR1 as SGHRS and CDR2 as YFSETQ. The CDR3 has 13 residues. The CDR3 reads CASKTAGEETQYF. CDR3 DNA sequence: TGCGCCAGCAAAACAGCGGGGGAAGAGACCCAGTACTTC.

The chain is built from TRBV18 and TRBJ2-5, with D perhaps TRBD1 (5 bases). Trimming shortened V by 1 base and J by 5 bases, and 14 bases separated the two germline ends. The CDR3 extends over 15 amino acids. The germline V gene encodes CDR1 KGHSH and CDR2 LQKENI. This CDR3 reads CASSPRKGPGETQYF. In nucleotides, the CDR3 is TGTGCCAGCTCACCACGGAAGGGCCCAGGGGAGACCCAGTACTTC.

This chain connects TRBV5-4 to TRBJ2-3; 11 positions agree with TRBD1. J was trimmed by 2 bases and V by 8 bases; bases with no gene match: 7. The CDR3 is made up of 15 amino acids. Germline V CDR1 and CDR2: SGHNT, YYREEE (reference sequence). CDR3 region: CASGDRGKYTDTQYF. The CDR3 DNA sequence: TGTGCCAGTGGGGACAGGGGGAAGTACACAGATACGCAGTATTTT.

The chain joins TRBV12-5 to TRBJ2-5; TRBD1 matches 7 bases. Trimming at V came to 7 bases and at J to 1 base, leaving 3 bases not matched to a gene. The V gene's germline CDR1 is LGHNT and CDR2 FRNRAP. This CDR3 contains 13 residues. The CDR3 sequence: CASARTGQETQYF. The CDR3 bases are TGTGCTAGTGCCCGGACAGGCCAAGAGACCCAGTACTTC.

This sequence joins TRBV4-2 and TRBJ2-2; the D gene is possibly TRBD1 (6 bases). CDR1 is LGHNA and CDR2 is YNFKEQ in the germline V gene. CDR3 length equals 11 residues. Trimming removed 4 bases from V and 10 bases from J, with 7 bases in between. CDR3 DNA sequence: TGTGCCAGCAGCCGGGACAAGGAGCTGTTTTTT. It codes for CASSRDKELFF.

V usage is TRBV11-3 and J usage is TRBJ1-1, with unresolved D. The germline V gene has CDR1 SGHNT and CDR2 YENEEA. The CDR3 totals 13 residues. V was trimmed by 8 bases and J by 4 bases, leaving 14 bases between them. CDR3 protein: CASVRREGTEAFF. The CDR3 DNA reads as TGTGCCAGCGTGAGGAGGGAAGGCACTGAAGCTTTCTTT.